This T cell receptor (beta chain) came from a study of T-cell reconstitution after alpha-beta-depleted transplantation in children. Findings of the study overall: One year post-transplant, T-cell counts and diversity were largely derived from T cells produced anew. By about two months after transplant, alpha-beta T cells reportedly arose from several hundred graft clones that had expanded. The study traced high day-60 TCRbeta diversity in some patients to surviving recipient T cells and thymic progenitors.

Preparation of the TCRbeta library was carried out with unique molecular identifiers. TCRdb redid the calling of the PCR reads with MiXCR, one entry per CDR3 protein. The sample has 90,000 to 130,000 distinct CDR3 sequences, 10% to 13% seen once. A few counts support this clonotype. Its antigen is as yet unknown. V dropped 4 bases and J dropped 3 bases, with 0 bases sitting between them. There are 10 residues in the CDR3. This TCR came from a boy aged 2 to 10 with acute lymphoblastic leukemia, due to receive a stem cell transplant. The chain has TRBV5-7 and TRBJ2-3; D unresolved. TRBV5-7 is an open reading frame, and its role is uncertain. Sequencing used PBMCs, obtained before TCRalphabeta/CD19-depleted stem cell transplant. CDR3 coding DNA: TGTGCCAGCAGCACAGATACGCAGTATTTT. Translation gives CASSTDTQYF.